A selection of T cell receptor beta chains follows, all from one sample in a study of early T cells in non-severe SARS-CoV-2 infection. MiXCR was run by TCRdb on the 5' RACE reads, yielding one entry per CDR3 protein. The sample lists 98,000 or so distinct CDR3 sequences, about 10% occurring once. The specimen was whole blood. These receptor sequences come from an adult who was a healthcare worker with PCR-confirmed SARS-CoV-2 infection or an uninfected control (not recorded which). Each CDR3 is given with its conserved first and last residue. The D gene is left open where the match is weak. For some rows the clone size is stated as once, few or many, or as a class when expanded; others skip it.

v_call	j_call	clone_size	d_call	cdr3_nt	cdr3_aa
TRBV5-1	TRBJ2-7	many	TRBD1	TGCGCCAGCAGCTTGGCCCGGGACAGGGTTTCCTACGAGCAGTACTTC	CASSLARDRVSYEQYF
TRBV28	TRBJ2-7	few	TRBD1	TGTGCCAGCGGACTAGGGACAGGGGGCTACGAGCAGTACTTC	CASGLGTGGYEQYF
TRBV12-3/TRBV12-4	TRBJ2-5	few	TRBD1	TGTGCCAGCTCGTGGACAGGGGGAGAGACCCAGTACTTC	CASSWTGGETQYF
TRBV6-1	TRBJ1-1	few	-	TGTGCCAGCAGTGACGTCTGGAACACTGAAGCTTTCTTT	CASSDVWNTEAFF
TRBV7-9	TRBJ1-4	few	TRBD1	TGTGCCAGCAGCTTAAGGACAGGGTCGACCCTAAGAGCTAATGAAAAACTGTTTTTT	CASSLRTGSTLRANEKLFF
TRBV20-1	TRBJ1-4	-	-	TGCAGTGCCTCGATCGGGACGAATGAAAAACTGTTTTTT	CSASIGTNEKLFF
TRBV5-8	TRBJ2-5	many	-	TGTGCCAGCAGCGGTGGGAGGGGGCATTTTGGAGAGACCCAGTACTTC	CASSGGRGHFGETQYF
TRBV5-4	TRBJ1-2	many	-	TGTGCCAGCAGCTTGAAAGGGGCCTCCGGCTATGGCTACACCTTC	CASSLKGASGYGYTF
TRBV10-1	TRBJ2-7	-	-	TGCGCCAGCAGCGAGACTACCTACGAGCAGTACTTC	CASSETTYEQYF
TRBV29-1	TRBJ1-3	many	-	TGCAGCGTTCTTCAGGGGCTTGGAAACACCATATATTTT	CSVLQGLGNTIYF
TRBV7-9	TRBJ2-4	-	-	TGTGCCAGCAGTTACGGCAGGGAAGGGACCAAAAACATTCAGTACTTC	CASSYGREGTKNIQYF
TRBV6-2/TRBV6-3	TRBJ2-3	many	-	TGTGCCAGCAGTTTCAGAGCGGCCCCGGATACGCAGTATTTT	CASSFRAAPDTQYF
TRBV7-3	TRBJ2-2	-	-	TGTGCCAGCAGCTTAAGCAGCTCCGCGAACACCGGGGAGCTGTTTTTT	CASSLSSSANTGELFF
TRBV12-3/TRBV12-4	TRBJ2-5	few	TRBD1	TGTGCCAGCAGCCCACAGGGGGCGCAACGAAGAGAGACCCAGTACTTC	CASSPQGAQRRETQYF
TRBV7-2	TRBJ2-5	many	-	TGTGCCAGCAGCTTAGGGGGAACTGAGACCCAGTACTTC	CASSLGGTETQYF
TRBV30	TRBJ2-2	few	TRBD1	TGTGCCTGGGATACAGGGGACAACACCGGGGAGCTGTTTTTT	CAWDTGDNTGELFF
TRBV7-2	TRBJ2-1	few	-	TGTGCCAGCAGCAAGACAGGTCCCCGCTCCTACAATGAGCAGTTCTTC	CASSKTGPRSYNEQFF
TRBV6-2/TRBV6-3	TRBJ1-1	many	TRBD1	TGTGCCAGCAGTTACGACGGGACAGACCTCGGAGGGACTGAAGCTTTCTTT	CASSYDGTDLGGTEAFF